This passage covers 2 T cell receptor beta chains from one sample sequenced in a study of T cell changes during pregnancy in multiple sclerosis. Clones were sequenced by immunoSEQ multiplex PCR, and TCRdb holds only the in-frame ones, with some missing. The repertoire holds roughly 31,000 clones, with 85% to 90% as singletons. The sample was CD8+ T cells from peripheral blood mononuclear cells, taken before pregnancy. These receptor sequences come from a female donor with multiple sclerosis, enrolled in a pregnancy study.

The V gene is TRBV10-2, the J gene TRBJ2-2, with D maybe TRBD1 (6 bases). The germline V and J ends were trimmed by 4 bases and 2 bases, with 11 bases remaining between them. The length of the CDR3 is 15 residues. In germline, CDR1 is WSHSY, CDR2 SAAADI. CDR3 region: CASSADSLNTGELFF. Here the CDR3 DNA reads TGCGCCAGCAGTGCGGACAGTCTTAACACCGGGGAGCTGTTTTTT.

CDR3 sequence (DNA): TGTGCCAGCCATGGTCCGAGCTCCTACGAGCAGTACTTC. It yields the protein CASHGPSSYEQYF. The rearrangement links TRBV27 to TRBJ2-7; D gene uncertain. From germline, CDR1 is MNHEY and CDR2 SMNVEV (reference sequence). This CDR3 region has 13 residues. V lost 8 bases, J lost 0 bases, and 11 bases lay in between.